This T cell receptor beta chain emerged from a study of a mutant IDH1 vaccine in newly diagnosed glioma. For the study at large: Treated patients, about 60% male and approximately 38% female, averaged about 40 years of age. Pretreatment consisted of radiotherapy, temozolomide, or both, with most receiving both.

Study-wide results and caveats: It seemed that pseudoprogression was not linked to changes in the top peripheral T cell clonotypes.

Time point: baseline, week 1 (first vaccination visit). Treatment: pre-vaccination baseline after standard-of-care therapy. As regards this clone: Its specificity is unknown.

Generated by immunoSEQ multiplex PCR, the TCRdb table keeps only in-frame clones and is missing some. Of 50,000 to 65,000 clones listed, 65% to 80% are singletons. Trimming removed 3 bases at V and 3 bases at J, with 9 bases between. Germline V gene data show CDR1 as MNHNS and CDR2 as SASEGT. The CDR3 totals 14 residues. The chain employs TRBV6-1 and TRBJ1-5; no firm D call. The clonotype was recovered from a woman aged 40 to 55 with glioma. The starting material was PBMCs, obtained from a glioma patient treated with radiotherapy, temozolomide or both. Written as DNA, the CDR3 is TGTGCCAGCAGTGATTTCAGCTACAATCAGCCCCAGCATTTT. Amino acid sequence: CASSDFSYNQPQHF.